These T cell receptor beta chains were read from a single sample in a study of cytomegalovirus exposure and HLA in healthy donors. Profiling relied on immunoSEQ multiplex PCR, and the TCRdb table lists in-frame clones only, not all of them. In the table there are 200,000 or so clones, roughly 74% of which are singletons. Material for sequencing was PBMCs. These receptors all stem from a woman in her twenties or thirties in good health and CMV-seropositive. Each CDR3 is given with its conserved first and last residue. A D gene is named only where the DNA matches it firmly. For some rows the clone size is stated as once, few or many, or as a class when expanded; others skip it.

clone_size	v_call	d_call	j_call	cdr3_nt	cdr3_aa
.	TRBV20-1	TRBD1	TRBJ1-1	TGCAGTGCGTCAGGGGGGTCGGCTTTCTTT	CSASGGSAFF
few	TRBV20-1	.	TRBJ2-5	TGCAGTGTCTCGGAGGAGACCCAGTACTTC	CSVSEETQYF
.	TRBV6-5	.	TRBJ2-1	TGTGCCAGCAGTTACTACCTCGGTGAGCAGTTCTTC	CASSYYLGEQFF
few	TRBV7-6	TRBD2	TRBJ2-7	TGTGCCAGCAGCTTGACTAGCGGGAGGGCCCGGTTTATCGAGCAGTACTTC	CASSLTSGRARFIEQYF
.	TRBV5-1	.	TRBJ1-6	TGCGCCAGCAGCTTGGGAAGGGGACTTAATTCACCCCTCCACTTT	CASSLGRGLNSPLHF
.	TRBV10-1	TRBD1	TRBJ2-4	TGCGCCAGCAGTGAGTCTCGCGGACAGGGACTTCAGTACTTC	CASSESRGQGLQYF
few	TRBV15	.	TRBJ2-2	TGTGCCACCAGCAGAGATTCCGGGTGGTTGACCGGGGAGCTGTTTTTT	CATSRDSGWLTGELFF
.	TRBV19	TRBD2	TRBJ2-2	TGTGCCAGTAGTATATTAGCGGGTGACACCGGGGAGCTGTTTTTT	CASSILAGDTGELFF
.	TRBV4-2	TRBD2	TRBJ2-1	TGTGCCAGCAGCCTCCTACGGGAGGCTGAGCAGTTCTTC	CASSLLREAEQFF
.	TRBV6-1	TRBD1	TRBJ1-5	TGTGCCAGCAGAACGACAGGGGGCTTAAGTCAGCCCCAGCATTTT	CASRTTGGLSQPQHF
.	TRBV19	.	TRBJ1-4	TGTGCCAGTACTTCTAATGAAAAACTGTTTTTT	CASTSNEKLFF
.	TRBV27	.	TRBJ2-2	TGTGCCAGCAGTTTATATGAGACCGGGGAGCTGTTTTTT	CASSLYETGELFF
.	TRBV5-1	TRBD1	TRBJ1-2	TGCGCCAGCAGCTCGGGACAGCCTTATGGCTACACCTTC	CASSSGQPYGYTF
.	TRBV5-6	.	TRBJ2-2	TGTGCCAGCAGCTTGACAGGGTGGGGTGGATACACCGGGGAGCTGTTTTTT	CASSLTGWGGYTGELFF
.	TRBV5-4	.	TRBJ2-3	TGTGCCAGCAGCACTTCCTTGGATACGCAGTATTTT	CASSTSLDTQYF
.	TRBV7-9	TRBD1	TRBJ1-5	TGTTCCAGCAGCTTTCCAGACAGGGATGGCAATCAGCCCCAGCATTTT	CSSSFPDRDGNQPQHF
.	TRBV2	.	TRBJ1-2	TGTGCCAGCAGTGAATGGAGGGTCTACACCTTC	CASSEWRVYTF
once	TRBV20-1	.	TRBJ1-1	TGCAGTGCTCAGGACGGGGTTGAAGCTTTCTTT	CSAQDGVEAFF
few	TRBV5-4	.	TRBJ1-5	TGTGCCAGCAGCTTAGGGGTAGACAATCAGCCCCAGCATTTT	CASSLGVDNQPQHF
.	TRBV19	.	TRBJ1-3	TGTGCCAGTAGTATAAGGGGTCCTGGAAACACCATATATTTT	CASSIRGPGNTIYF
.	TRBV5-1	.	TRBJ1-4	TGCGCCAGCAGCCCCCTCAGCAGGGGAGGGGAAAAACTGTTTTTT	CASSPLSRGGEKLFF
.	TRBV27	.	TRBJ2-1	TGTGCCAGCACCGACGGACAGCCGGGTGGGACTGAGCAGTTCTTC	CASTDGQPGGTEQFF
.	TRBV5-1	.	TRBJ1-5	TGCGCCAGCAGCTTGGCCGGGGGGAATCAGCCCCAGCATTTT	CASSLAGGNQPQHF
.	TRBV6-6	TRBD1	TRBJ1-3	TGTGCCAGCACGACAGGGAAAGGAAACACCATATATTTT	CASTTGKGNTIYF
few	TRBV19	.	TRBJ1-1	TGTGCCAGTAGGCACTGGGGGGGGCGAACTGAAGCTTTCTTT	CASRHWGGRTEAFF
.	TRBV19	.	TRBJ1-5	TGTGCCAGTAGTCCTAGGACAAAGAATCAGCCCCAGCATTTT	CASSPRTKNQPQHF
few	TRBV4-1	TRBD2	TRBJ2-1	TGCGCCAGCAGCCAAGGGGGGTCGGCTGGACTAGCCTACAATGAGCAGTTCTTC	CASSQGGSAGLAYNEQFF
.	TRBV18	.	TRBJ2-7	TGTGCCAGCTCGATAGAGAATCCCTACGAGCAGTACTTC	CASSIENPYEQYF
.	TRBV15	.	TRBJ1-6	TGTGCCACCAGCAGCGAAAGAGGTTCACCCCTCCACTTT	CATSSERGSPLHF
.	TRBV4-1	.	TRBJ2-2	TGCGCCAGCAGCCAGGCCCCAAGAATCACCGGGGAGCTGTTTTTT	CASSQAPRITGELFF
.	TRBV5-1	TRBD1	TRBJ1-1	TGCGCCAGCAGCTTGGGTGGGACAGGGTATAAGAACACTGAAGCTTTCTTT	CASSLGGTGYKNTEAFF
.	TRBV25-1	.	TRBJ2-7	TGTGCCAGCAGTGATAGTGATCTAGGATGGTACTTC	CASSDSDLGWYF
.	TRBV5-1	TRBD1	TRBJ2-5	TGCGCCAGCAGCCGACAGGGGGGGTACCAAGAGACCCAGTACTTC	CASSRQGGYQETQYF
.	TRBV11-3	TRBD2	TRBJ2-3	TGTGCCAGCAGCTCCCGACTAGCAGCGACTAGCACAGATACGCAGTATTTT	CASSSRLAATSTDTQYF
medium-sized	TRBV7-9	.	TRBJ1-2	TGTGCCAGCAGCTTAGACAGGATGGTTGGCTACACCTTC	CASSLDRMVGYTF
.	TRBV29-1	.	TRBJ1-5	TGCAGCGTACTGGGGGCAGGGACGGATCAGCCCCAGCATTTT	CSVLGAGTDQPQHF
.	TRBV14	.	TRBJ1-3	TGTGCCAGCCGGATTAGCGGGAATGTAGGAAACACCATATATTTT	CASRISGNVGNTIYF
.	TRBV9	TRBD2	TRBJ2-1	TGTGCCAGCAGCGGACTAGCGGGAGGCATAGCCAATGAGCAGTTCTTC	CASSGLAGGIANEQFF
once	TRBV6-5	.	TRBJ1-2	TGTGCCAGCAGTTACCTAGGGGAAACCTATGGCTACACCTTC	CASSYLGETYGYTF
.	TRBV18	TRBD1	TRBJ1-1	TGTGCCAGCTCGCAGGGACAGGGGGCGAACACTGAAGCTTTCTTT	CASSQGQGANTEAFF
.	TRBV4-2	.	TRBJ2-3	TGTGCCAGCACCCCGGCTCTCCCCGGGACAGATACGCAGTATTTT	CASTPALPGTDTQYF
.	TRBV6-1	TRBD1	TRBJ1-1	TGTGCCAGCAGTGCACCGGGACAGGGACTTGAAGCTTTCTTT	CASSAPGQGLEAFF
few	TRBV10-2	.	TRBJ2-1	TGCGCCAGCAGTGGCTTTGTCAGGATCAACACCAATGAGCAGTTCTTC	CASSGFVRINTNEQFF
.	TRBV7-9	.	TRBJ1-3	TGTGCCAGCAGTAGGGGGGGTCGCTCTGGAAACACCATATATTTT	CASSRGGRSGNTIYF
.	TRBV27	.	TRBJ2-3	TGTGCCAGCAGTTTCCGGCGGGATAGCACAGATACGCAGTATTTT	CASSFRRDSTDTQYF
.	TRBV6-1	.	TRBJ1-3	TGTGCCAGCAGTGAAACGGTCGCAGCGGACACCATATATTTT	CASSETVAADTIYF